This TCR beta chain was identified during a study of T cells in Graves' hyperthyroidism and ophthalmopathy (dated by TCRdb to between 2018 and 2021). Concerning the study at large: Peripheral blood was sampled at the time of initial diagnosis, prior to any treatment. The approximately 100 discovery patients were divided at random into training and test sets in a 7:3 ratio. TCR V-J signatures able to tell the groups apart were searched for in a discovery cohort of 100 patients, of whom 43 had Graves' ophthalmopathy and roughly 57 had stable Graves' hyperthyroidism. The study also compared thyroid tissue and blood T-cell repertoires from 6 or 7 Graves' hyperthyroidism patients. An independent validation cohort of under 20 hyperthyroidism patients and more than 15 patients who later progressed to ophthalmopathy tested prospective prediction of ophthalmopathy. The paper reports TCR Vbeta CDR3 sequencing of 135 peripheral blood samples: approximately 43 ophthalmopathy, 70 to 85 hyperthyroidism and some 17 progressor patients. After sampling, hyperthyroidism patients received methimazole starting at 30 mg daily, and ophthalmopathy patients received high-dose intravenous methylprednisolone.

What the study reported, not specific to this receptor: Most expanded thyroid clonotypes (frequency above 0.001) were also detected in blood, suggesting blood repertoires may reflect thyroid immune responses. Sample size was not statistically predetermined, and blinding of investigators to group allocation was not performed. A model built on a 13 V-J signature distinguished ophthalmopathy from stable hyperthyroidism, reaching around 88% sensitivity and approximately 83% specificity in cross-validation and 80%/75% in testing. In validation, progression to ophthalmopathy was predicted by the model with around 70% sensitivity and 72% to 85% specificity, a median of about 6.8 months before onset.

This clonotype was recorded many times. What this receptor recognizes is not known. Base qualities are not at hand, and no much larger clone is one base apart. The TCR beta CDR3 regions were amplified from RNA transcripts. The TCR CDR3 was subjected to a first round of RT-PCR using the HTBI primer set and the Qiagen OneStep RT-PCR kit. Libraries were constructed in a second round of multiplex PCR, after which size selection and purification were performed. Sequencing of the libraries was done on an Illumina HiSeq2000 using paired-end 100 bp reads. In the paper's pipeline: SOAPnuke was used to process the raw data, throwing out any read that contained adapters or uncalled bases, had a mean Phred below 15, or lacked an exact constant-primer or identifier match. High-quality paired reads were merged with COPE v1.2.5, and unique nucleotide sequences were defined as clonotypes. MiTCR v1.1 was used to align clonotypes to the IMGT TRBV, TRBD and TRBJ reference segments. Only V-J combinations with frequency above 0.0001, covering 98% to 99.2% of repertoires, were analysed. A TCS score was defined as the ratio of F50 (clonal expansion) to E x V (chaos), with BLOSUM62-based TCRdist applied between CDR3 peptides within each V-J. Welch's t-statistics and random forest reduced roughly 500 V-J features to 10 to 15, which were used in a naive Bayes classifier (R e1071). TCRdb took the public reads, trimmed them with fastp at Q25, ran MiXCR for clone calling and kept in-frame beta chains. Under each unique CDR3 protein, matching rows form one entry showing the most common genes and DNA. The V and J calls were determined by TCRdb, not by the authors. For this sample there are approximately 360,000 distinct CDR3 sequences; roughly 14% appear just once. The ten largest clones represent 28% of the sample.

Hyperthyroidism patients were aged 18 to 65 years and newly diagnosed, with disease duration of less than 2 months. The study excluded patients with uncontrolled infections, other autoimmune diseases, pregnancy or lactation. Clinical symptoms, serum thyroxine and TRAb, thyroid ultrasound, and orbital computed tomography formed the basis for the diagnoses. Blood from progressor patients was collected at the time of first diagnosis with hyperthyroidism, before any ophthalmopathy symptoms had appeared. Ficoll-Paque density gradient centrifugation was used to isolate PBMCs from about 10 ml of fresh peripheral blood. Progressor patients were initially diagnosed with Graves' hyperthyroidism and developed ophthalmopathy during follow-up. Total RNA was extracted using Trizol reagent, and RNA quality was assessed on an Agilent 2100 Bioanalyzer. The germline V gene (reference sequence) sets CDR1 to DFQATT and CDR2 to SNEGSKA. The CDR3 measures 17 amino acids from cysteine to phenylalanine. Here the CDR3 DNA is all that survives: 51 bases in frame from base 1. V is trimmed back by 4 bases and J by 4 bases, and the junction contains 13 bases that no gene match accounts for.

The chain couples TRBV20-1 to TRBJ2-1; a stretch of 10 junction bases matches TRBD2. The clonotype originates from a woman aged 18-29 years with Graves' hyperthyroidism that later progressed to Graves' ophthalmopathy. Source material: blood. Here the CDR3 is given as CSAKGSGRAISYNEQFF. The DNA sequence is TGCAGTGCTAAGGGAAGCGGGAGGGCCATTTCGTACAATGAGCAGTTCTTC.